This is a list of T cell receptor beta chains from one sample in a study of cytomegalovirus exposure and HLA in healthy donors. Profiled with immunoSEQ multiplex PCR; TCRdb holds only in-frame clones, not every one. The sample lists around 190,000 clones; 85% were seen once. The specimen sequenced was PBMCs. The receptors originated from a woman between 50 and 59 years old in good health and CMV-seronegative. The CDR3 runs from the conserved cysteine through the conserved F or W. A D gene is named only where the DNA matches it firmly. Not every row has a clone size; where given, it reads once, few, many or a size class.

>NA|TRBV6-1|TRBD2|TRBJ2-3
CASSGLAGGTDTQYF
TGTGCCAGCAGTGGACTAGCGGGAGGTACAGATACGCAGTATTTT
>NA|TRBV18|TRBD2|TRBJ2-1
CASSPTSGSSNEQFF
TGTGCCAGCTCACCGACTAGCGGGAGTTCCAATGAGCAGTTCTTC
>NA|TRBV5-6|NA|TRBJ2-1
CASSFWTAYNEQFF
TGTGCCAGCAGCTTTTGGACAGCTTACAATGAGCAGTTCTTC
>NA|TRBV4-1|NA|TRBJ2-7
CASSQVSSSEQYF
TGCGCCAGCAGCCAAGTTAGTTCATCGGAGCAGTACTTC
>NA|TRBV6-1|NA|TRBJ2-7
CASSYAGSDEQYF
TGTGCCAGCAGCTACGCGGGCTCCGACGAGCAGTACTTC
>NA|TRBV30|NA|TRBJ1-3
CAWSPSGGNTIYF
TGTGCCTGGAGTCCGTCGGGAGGAAACACCATATATTTT
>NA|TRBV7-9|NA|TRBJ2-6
CSSSLARQAVWANVLTF
TGTTCCAGCAGCTTAGCCAGACAGGCCGTCTGGGCCAACGTCCTGACTTTC
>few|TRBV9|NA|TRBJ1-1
CASSPHGVPNTEAFF
TGTGCCAGCAGCCCCCACGGGGTCCCTAACACTGAAGCTTTCTTT
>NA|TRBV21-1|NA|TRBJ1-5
CASSKGLGIGPNPYSNQPQHF
TGTGCCAGCAGCAAAGGCCTAGGTATTGGCCCTAACCCCTATAGCAATCAGCCCCAGCATTTT
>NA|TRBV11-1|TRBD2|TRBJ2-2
CASSGGSGELFF
TGTGCCAGCAGCGGCGGGAGTGGGGAGCTGTTTTTT
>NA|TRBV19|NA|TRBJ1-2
CASSILTGVQGGYTF
TGTGCCAGTAGTATACTAACCGGAGTCCAGGGTGGATACACCTTC
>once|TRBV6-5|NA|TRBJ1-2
CASSYSENVNYGYTF
TGTGCCAGCAGTTACTCGGAGAATGTAAACTATGGCTACACCTTC
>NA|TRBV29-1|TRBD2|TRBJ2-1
CSVSGLARGGEQFF
TGCAGCGTATCGGGACTAGCGAGAGGAGGTGAGCAGTTCTTC
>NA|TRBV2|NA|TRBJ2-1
CASSADTNNEQFF
TGTGCCAGCTCTGCTGATACTAACAATGAGCAGTTCTTC
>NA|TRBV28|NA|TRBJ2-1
CASRTGTVDEQFF
TGTGCCAGCAGGACAGGAACGGTCGATGAGCAGTTCTTC
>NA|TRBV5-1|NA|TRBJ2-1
CASSFGTIYNEQFF
TGCGCCAGCAGCTTCGGGACAATCTACAATGAGCAGTTCTTC
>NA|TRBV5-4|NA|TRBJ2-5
CASSYDWQETQYF
TGTGCCAGCAGCTACGACTGGCAAGAGACCCAGTACTTC
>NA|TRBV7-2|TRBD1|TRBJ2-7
CASSFGSGGYEQYF
TGTGCCAGCAGCTTTGGTTCAGGGGGCTACGAGCAGTACTTC
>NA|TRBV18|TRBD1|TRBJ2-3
CASSPGGQGNTQYF
TGTGCCAGCTCACCAGGGGGACAGGGGAATACGCAGTATTTT
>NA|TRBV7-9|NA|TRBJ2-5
CASSLFLSQGGTETQYF
TGTGCCAGCAGCTTATTTCTTTCGCAGGGGGGCACGGAGACCCAGTACTTC
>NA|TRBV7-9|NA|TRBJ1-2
CASSLAETPGGYTF
TGTGCCAGCAGCTTAGCCGAGACACCGGGGGGCTACACCTTC
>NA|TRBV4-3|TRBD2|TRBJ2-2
CASSQELAGSTGELFF
TGCGCCAGCAGCCAAGAATTAGCGGGCAGTACCGGGGAGCTGTTTTTT
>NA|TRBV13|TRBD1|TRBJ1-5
CASSLADRGTGINQPQHF
TGTGCCAGCAGCTTAGCGGACAGGGGGACAGGAATAAATCAGCCCCAGCATTTT
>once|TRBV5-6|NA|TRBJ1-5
CASSFYGGNQPQHF
TGTGCCAGCAGCTTTTACGGGGGGAATCAGCCCCAGCATTTT
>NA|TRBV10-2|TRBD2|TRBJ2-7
CASGAGDEQYF
TGCGCCAGCGGCGCGGGGGACGAGCAGTACTTC
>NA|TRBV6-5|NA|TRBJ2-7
CASSAARGSYEQYF
TGTGCCAGCAGTGCGGCCCGGGGATCCTACGAGCAGTACTTC
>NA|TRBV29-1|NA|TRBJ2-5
CSVDRAVETQYF
TGCAGCGTTGACAGGGCGGTTGAGACCCAGTACTTC
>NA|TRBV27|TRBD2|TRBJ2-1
CASRSDLREGRNEQFF
TGTGCCAGCAGATCCGATCTGCGGGAGGGCCGGAATGAGCAGTTCTTC
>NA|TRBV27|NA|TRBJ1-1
CASFPTLPLTEAFF
TGTGCCAGCTTCCCCACATTGCCCCTCACTGAAGCTTTCTTT
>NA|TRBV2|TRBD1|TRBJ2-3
CASGGTGGSTDTQYF
TGTGCCAGCGGCGGGACAGGGGGTTCAACAGATACGCAGTATTTT
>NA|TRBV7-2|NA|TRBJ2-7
CASSFPGELYEQYF
TGTGCCAGCAGCTTTCCAGGGGAATTGTACGAGCAGTACTTC
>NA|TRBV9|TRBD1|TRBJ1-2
CASSGGDRLLNYGYTF
TGTGCCAGCAGCGGAGGGGACAGATTATTGAACTATGGCTACACCTTC
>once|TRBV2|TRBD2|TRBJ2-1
CASSILAGVGNEQFF
TGTGCCAGCAGTATACTAGCGGGAGTAGGAAATGAGCAGTTCTTC
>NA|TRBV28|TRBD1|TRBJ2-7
CASSGGRGEQYF
TGTGCCAGCTCAGGGGGCCGGGGCGAGCAGTACTTC
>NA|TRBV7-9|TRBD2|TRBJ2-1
CASSWWGSGSGEQFF
TGTGCCAGCAGCTGGTGGGGTAGCGGGAGCGGTGAGCAGTTCTTC
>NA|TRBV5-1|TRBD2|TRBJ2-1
CASLSGRPYNEQFF
TGCGCCAGCCTAAGCGGGAGGCCCTACAATGAGCAGTTCTTC
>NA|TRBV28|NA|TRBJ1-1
CASSLRGSDAHPNTEAFF
TGTGCCAGCAGTTTAAGGGGATCGGACGCCCACCCTAACACTGAAGCTTTCTTT
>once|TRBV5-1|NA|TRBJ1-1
CASSRDGGRNTEAFF
TGCGCCAGCAGCCGTGACGGCGGGCGGAACACTGAAGCTTTCTTT
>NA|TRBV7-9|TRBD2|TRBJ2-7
CASSSGGFHEQYF
TGTGCCAGCAGCTCGGGGGGTTTCCACGAGCAGTACTTC
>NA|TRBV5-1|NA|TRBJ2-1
CASSLSLSYNEQFF
TGCGCCAGCAGCCTATCTCTCTCCTACAATGAGCAGTTCTTC